This T cell receptor beta chain was identified during a study of CD8 T cells in ankylosing spondylitis. Via MiXCR, TCRdb re-called the 5' RACE reads, giving one row per CDR3 protein. The data show some 140,000 distinct CDR3 sequences, about 7% seen once. This clonotype was recorded many times. The sequenced sample was blood, either unsorted or a sorted T cell fraction (not recorded which). The sequence was obtained from a female donor with ankylosing spondylitis or in good health (not recorded which).

CDR3 protein: CATSRDASGGTDTQYF. In DNA, the CDR3 is TGTGCCACCAGCAGAGATGCTAGCGGGGGTACAGATACGCAGTATTTT. The chain carries TRBV15 and TRBJ2-3, with 10 bases lining up with TRBD2. This CDR3 is built from 16 residues. Unmatched junction bases numbered 3, after V lost 0 bases and J lost 3 bases. Germline V CDR1 and CDR2: LNHNV, YYDKDF (reference sequence).